The rows below give T cell receptor beta chains drawn from one sample of a study of T cell changes during pregnancy in multiple sclerosis. The data were produced by immunoSEQ multiplex PCR, yet TCRdb's version contains in-frame clones alone and is incomplete. This sample has around 70,000 clones, with 85% to 95% found just once. The specimen was CD4+ T cells from peripheral blood mononuclear cells, collected after pregnancy. These receptors were obtained from a female donor with multiple sclerosis, enrolled in a pregnancy study. Both conserved end residues are part of each CDR3.

v_gene,CDR3aa
TRBV6-5,CASSYSRGRPGELFF
TRBV6-5,CASSRGQLDYGYTF
TRBV12-5,CASGSGETQYF
TRBV5-6,CASSKSSSGNTIYF
TRBV7-9,CASSTPHSYGYTF
TRBV27,CASSSAESAKNIQYF
TRBV6-5,CASSQGGARGYTF
TRBV10-2,CASSITSGKGGEQFF
TRBV6-1,CASELALAGGNEQFF
TRBV28,CASSFGRQGFNEQFF
TRBV19,CASSIRGQVSNQPQHF
TRBV30,CAWKWPGPYEQYF
TRBV5-1,CASSRELAGGSYEQYF
TRBV9,CASSVAGTSGGAEEQFF
TRBV18,CASSALQGTPTGELFF